This T cell receptor (beta chain) was documented in a study of Graves' ophthalmopathy and Graves' hyperthyroidism. Looking at the study overall: Peripheral blood samples were taken at initial diagnosis, before any treatment. Broader study findings: Between ophthalmopathy and stable hyperthyroidism, a 13-signature model drew a separation with around 88% sensitivity and approximately 81% specificity. Blood repertoires reportedly contained most expanded thyroid clonotypes above 0.001 frequency.

The CDR3 spans 10 residues. V was clipped by 7 bases and J by 11 bases, with 12 bases between them. Germline lookup yields CDR1 SNHLY and CDR2 FYNNEI. Among the exclusions were patients with other autoimmune diseases, uncontrolled infections, pregnancy or lactation. This clonotype was counted between two and nine times. What it recognizes is unknown. Amplifying from RNA transcripts, the study obtained TCR beta CDR3 regions. Scientists carried out first-round RT-PCR using HTBI primers and then a second-round multiplex PCR. TCRdb re-called the multiplex PCR reads through MiXCR, storing one row per CDR3 protein. The data contain roughly 500,000 distinct CDR3 sequences, approximately 15% of them singletons.

This TCR was recovered from a woman in her 30s with Graves' ophthalmopathy. The genes are TRBV2 and TRBJ2-7, with D unclear. The material sequenced was blood. The CDR3 DNA sequence: TGTGCCAGCACGCAGTGGGTGAAGTACTTC. As protein: CASTQWVKYF.